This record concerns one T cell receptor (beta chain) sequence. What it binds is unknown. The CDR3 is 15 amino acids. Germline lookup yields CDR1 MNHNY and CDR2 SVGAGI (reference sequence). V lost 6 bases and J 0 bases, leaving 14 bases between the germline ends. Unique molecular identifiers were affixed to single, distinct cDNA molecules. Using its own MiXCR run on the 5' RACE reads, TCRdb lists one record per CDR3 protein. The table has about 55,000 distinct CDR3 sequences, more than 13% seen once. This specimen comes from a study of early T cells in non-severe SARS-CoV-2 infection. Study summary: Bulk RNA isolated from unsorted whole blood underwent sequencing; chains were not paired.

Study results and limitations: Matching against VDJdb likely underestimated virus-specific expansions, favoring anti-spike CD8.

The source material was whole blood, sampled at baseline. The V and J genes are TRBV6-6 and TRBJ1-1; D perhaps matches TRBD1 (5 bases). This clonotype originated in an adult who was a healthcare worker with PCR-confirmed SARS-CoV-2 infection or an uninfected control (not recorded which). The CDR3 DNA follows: TGTGCCAGCAGAACCCTCGGGGCCATGAACACTGAAGCTTTCTTT. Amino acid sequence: CASRTLGAMNTEAFF.